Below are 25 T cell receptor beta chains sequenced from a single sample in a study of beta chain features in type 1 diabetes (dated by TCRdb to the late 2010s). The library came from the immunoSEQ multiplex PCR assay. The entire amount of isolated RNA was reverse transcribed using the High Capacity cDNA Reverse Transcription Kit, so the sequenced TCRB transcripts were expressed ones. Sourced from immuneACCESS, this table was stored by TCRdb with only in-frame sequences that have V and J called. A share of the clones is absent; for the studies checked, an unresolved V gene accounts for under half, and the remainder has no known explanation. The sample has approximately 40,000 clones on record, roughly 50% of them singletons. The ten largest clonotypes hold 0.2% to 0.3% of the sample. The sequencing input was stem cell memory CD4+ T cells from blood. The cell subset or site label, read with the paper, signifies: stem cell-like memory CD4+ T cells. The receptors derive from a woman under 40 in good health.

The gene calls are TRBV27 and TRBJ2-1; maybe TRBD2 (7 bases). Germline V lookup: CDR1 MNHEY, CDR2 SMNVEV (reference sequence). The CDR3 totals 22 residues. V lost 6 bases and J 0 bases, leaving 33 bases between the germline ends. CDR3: CASRRLEGSGGRAKSSYNEQFF. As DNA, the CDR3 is TGTGCCAGCAGACGCCTCGAGGGATCCGGGGGGCGGGCGAAGAGCTCCTACAATGAGCAGTTCTTC.

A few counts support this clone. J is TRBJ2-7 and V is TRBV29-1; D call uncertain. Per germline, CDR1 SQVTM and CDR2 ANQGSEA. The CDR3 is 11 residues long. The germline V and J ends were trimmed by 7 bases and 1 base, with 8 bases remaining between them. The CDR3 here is CSARISYEQYF. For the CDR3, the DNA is TGCAGCGCTAGGATTTCCTACGAGCAGTACTTC.

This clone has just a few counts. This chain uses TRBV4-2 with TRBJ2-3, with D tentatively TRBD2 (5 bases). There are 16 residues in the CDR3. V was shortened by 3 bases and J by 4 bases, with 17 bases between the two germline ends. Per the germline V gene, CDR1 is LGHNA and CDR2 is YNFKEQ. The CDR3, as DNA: TGTGCCAGCAGCCAGGAGCGGAATAGGTTAGCAGATACGCAGTATTTT. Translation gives CASSQERNRLADTQYF.

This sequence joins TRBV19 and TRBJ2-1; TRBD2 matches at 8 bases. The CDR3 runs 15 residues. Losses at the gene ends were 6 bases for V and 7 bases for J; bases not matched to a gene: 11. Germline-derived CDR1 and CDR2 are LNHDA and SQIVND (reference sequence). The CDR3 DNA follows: TGTGCCAGTAGATATGACAGCGGGAGCGTGAATGAGCAGTTCTTC. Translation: CASRYDSGSVNEQFF.

CDR3 DNA: TGTGCCAGCAGCTTAGGTAGCGGGAGGGCCCATTCCTACAATGAGCAGTTCTTC. Translation: CASSLGSGRAHSYNEQFF. This chain connects TRBV11-3 to TRBJ2-1; the match to TRBD2 covers 11 bases. The CDR3 length is 18 residues. After removal of 1 base from V and 1 base from J, the junction contained 6 bases not matched to a gene. CDR1 and CDR2 (germline): SGHNT, YENEEA.

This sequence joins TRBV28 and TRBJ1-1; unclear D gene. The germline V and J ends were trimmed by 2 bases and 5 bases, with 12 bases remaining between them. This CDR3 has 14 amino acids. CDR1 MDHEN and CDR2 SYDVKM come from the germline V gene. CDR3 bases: TGTGCCAGCAGTTTAAAGGAACCGGGGACTGAAGCTTTCTTT. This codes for CASSLKEPGTEAFF.

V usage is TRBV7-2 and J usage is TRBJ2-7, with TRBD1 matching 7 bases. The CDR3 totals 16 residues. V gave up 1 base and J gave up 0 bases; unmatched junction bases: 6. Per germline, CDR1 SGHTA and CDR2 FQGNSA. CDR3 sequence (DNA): TGTGCCAGCAGCTTAGAAGGGGGCCTAAGCTCCTACGAGCAGTACTTC. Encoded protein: CASSLEGGLSSYEQYF. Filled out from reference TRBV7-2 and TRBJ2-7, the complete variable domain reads GAGVSQSPSNKVTEKGKDVELRCDPISGHTALYWYRQSLGQGLEFLIYFQGNSAPDKSGLPSDRFSAERTGGSVSTLTIQRTQQEDSAVYLCASSLEGGLSSYEQYFGPGTRLTVT.

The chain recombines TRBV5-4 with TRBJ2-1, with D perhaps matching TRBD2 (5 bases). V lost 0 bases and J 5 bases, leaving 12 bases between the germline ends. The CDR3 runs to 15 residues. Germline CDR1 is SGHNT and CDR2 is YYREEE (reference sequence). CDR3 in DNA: TGTGCCAGCAGCTTGGCGGGAAGGGCTAACAATGAGCAGTTCTTC. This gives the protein CASSLAGRANNEQFF.

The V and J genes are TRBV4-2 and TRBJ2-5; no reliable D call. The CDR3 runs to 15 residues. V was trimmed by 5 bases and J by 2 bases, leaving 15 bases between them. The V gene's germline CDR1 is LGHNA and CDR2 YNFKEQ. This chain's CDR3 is CASSLAMSVQETQYF. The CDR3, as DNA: TGTGCCAGCAGCTTGGCCATGTCCGTTCAAGAGACCCAGTACTTC.

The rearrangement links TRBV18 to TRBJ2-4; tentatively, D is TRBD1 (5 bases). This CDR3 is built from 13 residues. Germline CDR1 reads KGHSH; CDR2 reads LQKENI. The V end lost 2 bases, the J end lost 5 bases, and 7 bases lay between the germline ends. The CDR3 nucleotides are TGTGCCAGCTCACCAGGGGCGGAAAACATTCAGTACTTC. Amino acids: CASSPGAENIQYF.

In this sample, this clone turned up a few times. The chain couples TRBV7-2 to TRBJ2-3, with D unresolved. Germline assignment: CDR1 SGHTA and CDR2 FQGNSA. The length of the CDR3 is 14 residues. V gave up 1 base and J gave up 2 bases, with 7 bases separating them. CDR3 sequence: CASSLVSYTDTQYF. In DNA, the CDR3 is TGTGCCAGCAGCTTAGTTAGCTACACAGATACGCAGTATTTT.

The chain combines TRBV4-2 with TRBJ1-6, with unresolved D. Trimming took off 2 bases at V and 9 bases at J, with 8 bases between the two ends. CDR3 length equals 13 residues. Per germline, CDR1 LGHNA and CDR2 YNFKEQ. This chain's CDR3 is CASSQSRVSPLHF. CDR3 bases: TGTGCCAGCAGCCAAAGTCGGGTTTCACCCCTCCACTTT.

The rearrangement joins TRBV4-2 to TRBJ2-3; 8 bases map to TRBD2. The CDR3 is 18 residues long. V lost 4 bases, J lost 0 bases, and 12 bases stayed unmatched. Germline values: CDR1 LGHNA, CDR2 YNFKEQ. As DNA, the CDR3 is TGTGCCAGCAGCCGAAAGATGGGGCTAGCGGGCAGCACAGATACGCAGTATTTT. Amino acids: CASSRKMGLAGSTDTQYF.

CDR3 region: CASNTDRDNQPQHF. CDR3 DNA: TGTGCCAGCAATACGGACAGGGACAATCAGCCCCAGCATTTT. V is TRBV2 and J is TRBJ1-5, with 8 positions matching TRBD1. The ends lost 7 bases at V and 3 bases at J; junction bases unmatched: 5. The CDR3 covers 14 residues. CDR1 SNHLY and CDR2 FYNNEI come from the germline V gene.

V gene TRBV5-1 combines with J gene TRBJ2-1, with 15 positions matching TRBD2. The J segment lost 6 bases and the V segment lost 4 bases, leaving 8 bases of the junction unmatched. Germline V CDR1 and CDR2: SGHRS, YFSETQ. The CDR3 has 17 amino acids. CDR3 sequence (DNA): TGCGCCAGCAGCAGGCCGGGACTAGCGGGAGGTGGCAATGAGCAGTTCTTC. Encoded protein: CASSRPGLAGGGNEQFF.

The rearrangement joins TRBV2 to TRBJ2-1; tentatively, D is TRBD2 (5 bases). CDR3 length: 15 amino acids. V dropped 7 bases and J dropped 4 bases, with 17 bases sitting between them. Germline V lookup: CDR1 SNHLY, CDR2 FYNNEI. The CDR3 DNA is TGTGCCAGCAATAAGGTTCTAGCCCAGTACAATGAGCAGTTCTTC. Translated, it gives CASNKVLAQYNEQFF.

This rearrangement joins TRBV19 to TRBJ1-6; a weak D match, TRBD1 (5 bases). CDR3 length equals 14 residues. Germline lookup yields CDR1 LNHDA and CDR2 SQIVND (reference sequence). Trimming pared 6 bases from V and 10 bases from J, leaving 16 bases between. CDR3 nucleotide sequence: TGTGCCAGTAGCGAGACCGGGGGTGACTCACCCCTCCACTTT. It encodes CASSETGGDSPLHF.

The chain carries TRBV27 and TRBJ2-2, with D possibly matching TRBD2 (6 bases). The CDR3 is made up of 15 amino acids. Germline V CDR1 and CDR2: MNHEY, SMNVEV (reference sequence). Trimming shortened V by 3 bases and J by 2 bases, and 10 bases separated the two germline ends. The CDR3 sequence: CASSFGGSNTGELFF. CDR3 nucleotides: TGTGCCAGCAGTTTCGGAGGGAGCAACACCGGGGAGCTGTTTTTT.

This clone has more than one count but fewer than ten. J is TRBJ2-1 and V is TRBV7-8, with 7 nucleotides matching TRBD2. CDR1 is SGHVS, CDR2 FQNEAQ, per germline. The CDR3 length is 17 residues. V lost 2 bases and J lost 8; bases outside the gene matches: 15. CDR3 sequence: CASSLRAAVSGIYEQFF. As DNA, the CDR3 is TGTGCCAGCAGCTTAAGGGCCGCGGTGAGCGGGATCTATGAGCAGTTCTTC.

CDR3: CAWSGRLASEQFF. The DNA of the CDR3 is TGTGCCTGGAGTGGACGTCTAGCCAGCGAGCAGTTCTTC. This sequence joins TRBV30 and TRBJ2-1; tentatively, D is TRBD2 (5 bases). Trimming stripped 1 base from V and 10 bases from J, with 14 bases between. CDR1 and CDR2 (germline): GTSNPN, SVGIG (reference sequence). This CDR3 has 13 residues.

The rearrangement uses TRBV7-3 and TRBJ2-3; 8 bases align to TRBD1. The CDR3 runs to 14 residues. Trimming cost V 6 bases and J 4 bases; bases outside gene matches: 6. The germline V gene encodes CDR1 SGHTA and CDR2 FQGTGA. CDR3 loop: CASRSGGASDTQYF. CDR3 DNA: TGTGCCAGCAGATCAGGGGGCGCGTCAGATACGCAGTATTTT.

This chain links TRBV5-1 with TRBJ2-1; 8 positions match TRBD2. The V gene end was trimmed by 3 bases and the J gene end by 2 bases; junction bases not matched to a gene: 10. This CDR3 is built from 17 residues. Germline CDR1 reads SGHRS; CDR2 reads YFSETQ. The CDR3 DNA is TGCGCCAGCAGCTATAACAGAGCGGGAGTACCCTACAATGAGCAGTTCTTC. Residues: CASSYNRAGVPYNEQFF.

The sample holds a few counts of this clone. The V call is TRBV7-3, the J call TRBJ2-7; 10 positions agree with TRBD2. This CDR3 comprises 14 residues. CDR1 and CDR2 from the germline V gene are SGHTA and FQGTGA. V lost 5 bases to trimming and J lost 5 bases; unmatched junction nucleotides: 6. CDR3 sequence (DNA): TGTGCCAGCAGCGTCTCCGGGACTAGCGACGAGCAGTACTTC. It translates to CASSVSGTSDEQYF. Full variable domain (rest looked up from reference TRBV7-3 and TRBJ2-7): GAGVSQTPSNKVTEKGKYVELRCDPISGHTALYWYRQSLGQGPEFLIYFQGTGAADDSGLPNDRFFAVRPEGSVSTLKIQRTERGDSAVYLCASSVSGTSDEQYFGPGTRLTVT.

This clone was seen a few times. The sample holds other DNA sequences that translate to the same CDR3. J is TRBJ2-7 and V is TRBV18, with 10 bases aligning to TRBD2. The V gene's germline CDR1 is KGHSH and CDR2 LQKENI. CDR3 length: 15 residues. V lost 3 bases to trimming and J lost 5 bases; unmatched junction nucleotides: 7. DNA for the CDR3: TGTGCCAGCTCACCTTCCAGCGGGAGGGCCGACGAGCAGTACTTC. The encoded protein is CASSPSSGRADEQYF.

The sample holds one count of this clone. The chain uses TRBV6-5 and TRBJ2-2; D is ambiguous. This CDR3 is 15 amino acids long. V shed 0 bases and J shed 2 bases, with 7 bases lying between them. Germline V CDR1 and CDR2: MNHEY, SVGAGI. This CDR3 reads CASSYSAGNTGELFF. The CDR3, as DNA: TGTGCCAGCAGTTACTCGGCAGGAAACACCGGGGAGCTGTTTTTT.